One sample yielded the 14 T cell receptor beta chains listed below, sequenced in a study of shared clonotypes between healthy human individuals. Here immunoSEQ multiplex PCR was the method, and the copy in TCRdb shows in-frame clones only, minus some. The table shows millions of clones, with 90% to 95% occurring only once. Material: naive CD4+ T cells sorted from blood. Indicated subset: CD45RA+ positively selected. These receptors were obtained from a man younger than 30 in good health.

The gene calls are TRBV7-3 and TRBJ2-3; a possible D gene is TRBD1 (6 bases). Trimming left V 3 bases short and J 0 bases short, with 7 bases between. Germline lookup yields CDR1 SGHTA and CDR2 FQGTGA. The CDR3 sequence is 14 residues long. The chain's CDR3 is CASSFGQSTDTQYF. Written as DNA, the CDR3 is TGTGCCAGCAGCTTCGGACAGAGCACAGATACGCAGTATTTT.

This chain uses TRBV9 with TRBJ2-5, with 8 nucleotides matching TRBD1. V was clipped by 4 bases and J by 4 bases; unmatched bases: 6. The V gene's germline CDR1 is SGDLS and CDR2 YYNGEE. The CDR3 has 14 residues. CDR3 residues: CASSPQQGGETQYF. For the CDR3, the DNA is TGTGCCAGCAGCCCCCAACAGGGGGGAGAGACCCAGTACTTC.

This clone was seen a single time. V gene TRBV6-1 combines with J gene TRBJ2-7; no clear D. The V end lost 5 bases, the J end lost 7 bases, and 9 bases lay between the germline ends. Germline V CDR1 and CDR2: MNHNS, SASEGT. This CDR3 is built from 11 residues. The CDR3 region has the DNA TGTGCCAGCAGTACCGTGGGGGAGCAGTACTTC. This gives the protein CASSTVGEQYF.

This clone was picked up one time. The genes are TRBV19 and TRBJ1-4, with a possible D match to TRBD1 (5 bases). The CDR3 loop spans 16 amino acids. CDR1 is LNHDA and CDR2 is SQIVND in the germline V gene (reference sequence). Trimming stripped 1 base from V and 2 bases from J, with 11 bases between. CDR3 region: CASSIGLGRTNEKLFF. CDR3 nucleotides: TGTGCCAGTAGTATAGGATTGGGACGGACTAATGAAAAACTGTTTTTT.

This sequence joins TRBV7-3 and TRBJ2-1, with D maybe TRBD2 (6 bases). This CDR3 contains 15 residues. Germline CDR1 and CDR2: SGHTA and FQGTGA. Trimming stripped 4 bases from V and 3 bases from J, with 13 bases between. The CDR3 here is CASSSRDLGYNEQFF. In DNA form, the CDR3 reads TGTGCCAGCAGCTCCCGGGACTTGGGCTACAATGAGCAGTTCTTC.

This clone was observed a handful of times. The V gene is TRBV30, the J gene TRBJ1-5; weak D call: TRBD1 (5 bases). The V end was cut by 3 bases, the J end by 4 bases, with 13 bases between. The CDR3 consists of 14 residues. Germline CDR1 reads GTSNPN; CDR2 reads SVGIG (reference sequence). The CDR3 loop is CAWSHRGGNQPQHF. The CDR3 DNA follows: TGTGCCTGGAGCCACCGGGGGGGGAATCAGCCCCAGCATTTT.

This chain connects TRBV11-2 to TRBJ2-7; 8 bases map to TRBD2. From germline, CDR1 is SGHAT and CDR2 FQNNGV. There are 16 residues in the CDR3. The V segment lost 0 bases and the J segment 1 base; nucleotides outside the gene matches: 5. CDR3 coding DNA: TGTGCCAGCAGCTTAGAAACTAGCGGCTTTTCCTACGAGCAGTACTTC. Amino acid sequence: CASSLETSGFSYEQYF.

This chain uses TRBV9 with TRBJ2-2; TRBD1 aligns across 8 bases. Germline CDR1 is SGDLS and CDR2 is YYNGEE. The CDR3 has 16 residues. V lost 6 bases to trimming and J lost 0 bases; unmatched junction nucleotides: 7. The DNA of the CDR3 is TGTGCCAGCAAACACGGGACAGGCTCGAACACCGGGGAGCTGTTTTTT. It codes for CASKHGTGSNTGELFF.

The CDR3: CASSPGVMDEQFF. The DNA for the CDR3 is TGTGCCAGCTCACCAGGGGTAATGGATGAGCAGTTCTTC. V is TRBV18 and J is TRBJ2-1; no definite D call. The CDR3 loop spans 13 amino acids. V was clipped by 2 bases and J by 8 bases, with 10 bases between them. Germline loops: CDR1 KGHSH, CDR2 LQKENI.

The rearrangement uses TRBV29-1 and TRBJ2-7; D is possibly TRBD2 (5 bases). This CDR3 is built from 13 residues. V was clipped by 3 bases and J by 3 bases, with 12 bases between them. Germline CDR1 SQVTM, CDR2 ANQGSEA. The CDR3 spells CSVEGRHLYEQYF. The CDR3 nucleotides are TGCAGCGTTGAGGGGAGACACCTCTACGAGCAGTACTTC.

The chain has TRBV6-5 and TRBJ1-1; no firm D call. The CDR3 sequence is 14 residues long. Germline V gives CDR1 MNHEY, CDR2 SVGAGI. The V end was cut by 7 bases, the J end by 0 bases, with 12 bases between. The CDR3 DNA reads TGTGCCAGCACCTACGGACTGATGAACACTGAAGCTTTCTTT. Protein product: CASTYGLMNTEAFF.

The chain uses TRBV12-5 and TRBJ2-7; 7 bases are a match to TRBD1. This CDR3 comprises 13 residues. V shed 6 bases and J 2 bases; nucleotides not matched to a gene: 4. The germline gives CDR1 LGHNT, CDR2 FRNRAP. DNA for the CDR3: TGTGCTAGTGGCATCACAGGGGCCTACGAGCAGTACTTC. Residues: CASGITGAYEQYF.

This chain connects TRBV9 to TRBJ1-1; D unresolved. The V and J ends lost 0 bases and 4 bases respectively, with 13 bases between them. CDR1 SGDLS and CDR2 YYNGEE come from the germline V gene. This CDR3 has 15 residues. CDR3 protein: CASSVDLTATTEAFF. CDR3 coding DNA: TGTGCCAGCAGCGTAGACTTAACAGCCACCACTGAAGCTTTCTTT.

The rearrangement links TRBV6-1 to TRBJ1-3, with D hard to call. This CDR3 has 16 residues. The ends were cut back, 2 bases at V and 0 bases at J, with 11 bases in the middle. CDR1 and CDR2 (germline): MNHNS, SASEGT. CDR3 region: CASSERAGGSGNTIYF. DNA for the CDR3: TGTGCCAGCAGTGAACGAGCCGGCGGCTCTGGAAACACCATATATTTT.